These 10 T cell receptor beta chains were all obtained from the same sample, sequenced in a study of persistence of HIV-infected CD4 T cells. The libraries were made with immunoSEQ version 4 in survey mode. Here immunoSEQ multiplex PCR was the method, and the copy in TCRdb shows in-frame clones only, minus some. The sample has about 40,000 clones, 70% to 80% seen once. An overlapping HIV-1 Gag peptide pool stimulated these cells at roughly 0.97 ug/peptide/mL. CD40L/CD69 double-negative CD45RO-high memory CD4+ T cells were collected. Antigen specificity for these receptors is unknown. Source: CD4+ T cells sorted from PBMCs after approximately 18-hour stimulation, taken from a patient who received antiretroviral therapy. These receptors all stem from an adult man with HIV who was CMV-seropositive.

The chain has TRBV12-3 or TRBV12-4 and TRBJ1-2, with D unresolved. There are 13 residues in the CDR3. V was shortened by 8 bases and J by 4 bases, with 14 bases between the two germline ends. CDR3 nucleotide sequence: TGTGCCAGCTTCCTCGGTCGGGGCTATGGCTACACCTTC. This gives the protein CASFLGRGYGYTF.

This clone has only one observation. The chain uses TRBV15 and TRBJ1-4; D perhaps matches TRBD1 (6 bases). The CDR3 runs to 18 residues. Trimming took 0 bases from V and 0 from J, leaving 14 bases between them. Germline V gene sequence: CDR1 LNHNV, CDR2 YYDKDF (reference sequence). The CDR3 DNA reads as TGTGCCACCAGCAGAGATGTCTCTAAGGGGGCAACTAATGAAAAACTGTTTTTT. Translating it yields CATSRDVSKGATNEKLFF.

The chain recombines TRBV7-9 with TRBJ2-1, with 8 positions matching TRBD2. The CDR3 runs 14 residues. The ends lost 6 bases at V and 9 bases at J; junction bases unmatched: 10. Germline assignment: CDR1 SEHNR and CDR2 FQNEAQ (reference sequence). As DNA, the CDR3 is TGTGCCAGCAGGAAAGAGATGACTAGCGCTGAGCAGTTCTTC. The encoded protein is CASRKEMTSAEQFF. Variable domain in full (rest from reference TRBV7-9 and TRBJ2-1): DTGVSQNPRHKITKRGQNVTFRCDPISEHNRLYWYRQTLGQGPEFLTYFQNEAQLEKSRLLSDRFSAERPKGSFSTLEIQRTEQGDSAMYLCASRKEMTSAEQFFGPGTRLTVL.

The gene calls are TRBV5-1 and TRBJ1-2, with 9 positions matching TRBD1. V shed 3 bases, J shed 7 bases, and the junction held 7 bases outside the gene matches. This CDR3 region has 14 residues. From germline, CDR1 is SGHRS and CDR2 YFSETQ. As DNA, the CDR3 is TGCGCCAGCAGCTCGGGACAGGGAGAAGGTGGCTACACCTTC. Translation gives CASSSGQGEGGYTF.

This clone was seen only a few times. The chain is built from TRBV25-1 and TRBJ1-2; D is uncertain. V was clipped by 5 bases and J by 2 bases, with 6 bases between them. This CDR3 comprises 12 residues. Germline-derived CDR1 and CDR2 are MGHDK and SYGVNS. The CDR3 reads CASSRDNYGYTF. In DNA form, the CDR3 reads TGTGCCAGCAGTCGTGACAACTATGGCTACACCTTC.

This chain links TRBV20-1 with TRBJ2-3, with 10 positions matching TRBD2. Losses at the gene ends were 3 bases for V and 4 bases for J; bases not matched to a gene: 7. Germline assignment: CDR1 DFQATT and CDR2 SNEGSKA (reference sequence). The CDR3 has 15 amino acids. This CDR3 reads CSASLTSGRSDTQYF. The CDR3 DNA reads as TGCAGTGCTAGTCTGACTAGCGGGCGTTCAGATACGCAGTATTTT.

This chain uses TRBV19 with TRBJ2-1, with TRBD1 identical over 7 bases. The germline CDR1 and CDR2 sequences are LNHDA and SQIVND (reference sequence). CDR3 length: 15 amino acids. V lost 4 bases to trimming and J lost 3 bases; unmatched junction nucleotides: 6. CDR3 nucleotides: TGTGCCAGTAGTAGAGCAGGGACAGTCTACAATGAGCAGTTCTTC. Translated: CASSRAGTVYNEQFF.

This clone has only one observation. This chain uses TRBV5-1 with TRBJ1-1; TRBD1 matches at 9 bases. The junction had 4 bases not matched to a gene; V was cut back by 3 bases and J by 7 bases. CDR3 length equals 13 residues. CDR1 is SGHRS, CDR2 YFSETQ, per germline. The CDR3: CASSSDRGYEAFF. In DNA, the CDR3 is TGCGCCAGCAGCTCGGACAGGGGTTATGAAGCTTTCTTT.

The DNA for the CDR3 is TGTGCCTGGAGTCCTCCTTACGGGTCTCACTCCTACGAGCAGTACTTC. Protein product: CAWSPPYGSHSYEQYF. This chain joins TRBV30 and TRBJ2-7; D gene uncertain. V was cut by 2 bases and J by 0 bases, with 17 bases left in between. The CDR3 spans 16 residues. CDR1 is GTSNPN, CDR2 SVGIG, per germline (reference sequence). The full variable domain, its missing parts supplied by reference TRBV30 and TRBJ2-7, is SQTIHQWPATLVQPVGSPLSLECTVEGTSNPNLYWYRQAAGRGLQLLFYSVGIGQISSEVPQNLSASRPQDRQFILSSKKLLLSDSGFYLCAWSPPYGSHSYEQYFGPGTRLTVT.

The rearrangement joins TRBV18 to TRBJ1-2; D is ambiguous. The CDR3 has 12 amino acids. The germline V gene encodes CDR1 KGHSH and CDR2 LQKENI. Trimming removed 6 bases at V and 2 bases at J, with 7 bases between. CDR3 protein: CASSPGNYGYTF. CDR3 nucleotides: TGTGCCAGCTCCCCGGGAAACTATGGCTACACCTTC.